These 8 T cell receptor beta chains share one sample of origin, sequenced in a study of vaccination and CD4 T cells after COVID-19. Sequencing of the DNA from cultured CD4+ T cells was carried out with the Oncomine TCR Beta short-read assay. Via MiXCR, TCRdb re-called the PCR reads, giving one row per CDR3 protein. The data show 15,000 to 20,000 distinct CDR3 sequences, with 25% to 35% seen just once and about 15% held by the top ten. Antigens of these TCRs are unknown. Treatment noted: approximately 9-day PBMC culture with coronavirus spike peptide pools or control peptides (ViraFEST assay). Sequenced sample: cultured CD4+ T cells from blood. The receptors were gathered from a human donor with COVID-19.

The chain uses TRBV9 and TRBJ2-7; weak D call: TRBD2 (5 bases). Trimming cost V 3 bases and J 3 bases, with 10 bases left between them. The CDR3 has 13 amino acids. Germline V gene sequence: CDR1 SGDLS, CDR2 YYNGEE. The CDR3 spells CASSAELGYEQYF. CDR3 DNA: TGTGCCAGCAGCGCCGAACTAGGCTACGAGCAGTACTTC. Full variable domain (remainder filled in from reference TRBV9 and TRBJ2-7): DSGVTQTPKHLITATGQRVTLRCSPRSGDLSVYWYQQSLDQGLQFLIQYYNGEERAKGNILERFSAQQFPDLHSELNLSSLELGDSALYFCASSAELGYEQYFGPGTRLTVT.

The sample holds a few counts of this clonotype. The CDR3 region is CASSYSGGTEAFF. CDR3 nucleotides: TGTGCCAGCAGTTACTCTGGGGGCACTGAAGCTTTCTTT. The rearrangement links TRBV6-5 to TRBJ1-1; D possibly corresponds to TRBD1 (5 bases). The CDR3 length is 13 residues. Germline-derived CDR1 and CDR2 are MNHEY and SVGAGI. With 0 bases removed from V and 4 bases from J, the gap between germline ends came to 6 bases.

The CDR3 loop reads CASSLDGGTVYGYTF. In DNA, the CDR3 is TGTGCCAGCAGCTTAGATGGGGGAACGGTCTATGGCTACACCTTC. The chain has TRBV11-1 and TRBJ1-2; weak D call: TRBD1 (5 bases). Germline V gene sequence: CDR1 SGHAT, CDR2 FQDESV (reference sequence). Trimming left V 1 base short and J 4 bases short, with 13 bases between. The CDR3 spans 15 residues.

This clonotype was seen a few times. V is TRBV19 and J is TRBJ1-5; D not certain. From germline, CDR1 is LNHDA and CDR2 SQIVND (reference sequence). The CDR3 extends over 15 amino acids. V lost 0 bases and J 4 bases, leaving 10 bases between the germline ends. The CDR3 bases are TGTGCCAGTAGTATAGATTTGGGGAGAAATCAGCCCCAGCATTTT. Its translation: CASSIDLGRNQPQHF.

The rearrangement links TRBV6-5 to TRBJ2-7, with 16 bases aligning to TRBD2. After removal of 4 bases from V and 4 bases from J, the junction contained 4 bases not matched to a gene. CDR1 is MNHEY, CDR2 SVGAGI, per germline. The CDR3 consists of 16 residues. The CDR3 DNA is TGTGCCAGCAGTTCCGGGGGACTAGCGGGGGGGTACGAGCAGTACTTC. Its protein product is CASSSGGLAGGYEQYF.

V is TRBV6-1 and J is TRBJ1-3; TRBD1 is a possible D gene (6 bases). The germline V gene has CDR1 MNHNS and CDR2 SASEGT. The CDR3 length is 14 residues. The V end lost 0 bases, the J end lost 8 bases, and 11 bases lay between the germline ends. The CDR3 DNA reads TGTGCCAGCAGTGAAGCGGAGACAGGATACACCATATATTTT. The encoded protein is CASSEAETGYTIYF.

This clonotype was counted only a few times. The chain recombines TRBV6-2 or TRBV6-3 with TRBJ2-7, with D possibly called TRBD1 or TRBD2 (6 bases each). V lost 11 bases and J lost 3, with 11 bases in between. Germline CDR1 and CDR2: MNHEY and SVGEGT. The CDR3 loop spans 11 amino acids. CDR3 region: CAAGQNYEQYF. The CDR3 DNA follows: TGTGCCGCGGGACAAAACTACGAGCAGTACTTC.

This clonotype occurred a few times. The CDR3 reads CASRPSGGNLAKNIQYF. The CDR3 region has the DNA TGTGCCAGCAGGCCTAGCGGGGGGAATCTAGCCAAAAACATTCAGTACTTC. The J gene is TRBJ2-4, the V gene TRBV6-1; the match to TRBD2 covers 11 bases. Germline V gives CDR1 MNHNS, CDR2 SASEGT. The V segment lost 6 bases and the J segment 0 bases; nucleotides outside the gene matches: 7. This CDR3 spans 17 amino acids.